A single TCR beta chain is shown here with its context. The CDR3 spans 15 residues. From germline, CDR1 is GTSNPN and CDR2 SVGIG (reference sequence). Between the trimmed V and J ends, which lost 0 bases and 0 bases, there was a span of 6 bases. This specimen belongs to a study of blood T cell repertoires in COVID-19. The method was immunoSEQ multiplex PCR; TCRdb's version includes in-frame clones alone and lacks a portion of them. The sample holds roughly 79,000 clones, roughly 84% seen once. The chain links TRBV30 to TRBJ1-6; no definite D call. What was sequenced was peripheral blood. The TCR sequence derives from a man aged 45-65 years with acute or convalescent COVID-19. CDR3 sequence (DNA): TGTGCCTGGAGTGTACTGAGCTCCTATAATTCACCCCTCCACTTT. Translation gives CAWSVLSSYNSPLHF.